This TCR beta chain came from a study of monozygotic twins with inflammatory bowel disease. Regarding the study as a whole: Clonotypes shared with others were fewer in IBD patients than in healthy twins, especially with disease activity.

Generation of cDNA took place in eight separate reactions per sample. Following a re-call of the 5' RACE reads, TCRdb has one entry per CDR3 protein and lacks DNA. Listed are approximately 400,000 distinct CDR3 sequences; around 2.3% falls within the top ten. The total RNA came straight from whole blood, and T cells were not sorted beforehand. A word on this clonotype: Its specificity is unknown.

Germline V gene data show CDR1 as DFQATT and CDR2 as SNEGSKA (reference sequence). There are 13 residues in the CDR3. Sequencing input: blood. The rearrangement joins TRBV20-1 to TRBJ1-3. This receptor was taken from a human donor with ulcerative colitis or Crohn's disease, or a healthy co-twin of an affected twin (not recorded which). The CDR3 loop reads CSAVRHGGNTIYF.